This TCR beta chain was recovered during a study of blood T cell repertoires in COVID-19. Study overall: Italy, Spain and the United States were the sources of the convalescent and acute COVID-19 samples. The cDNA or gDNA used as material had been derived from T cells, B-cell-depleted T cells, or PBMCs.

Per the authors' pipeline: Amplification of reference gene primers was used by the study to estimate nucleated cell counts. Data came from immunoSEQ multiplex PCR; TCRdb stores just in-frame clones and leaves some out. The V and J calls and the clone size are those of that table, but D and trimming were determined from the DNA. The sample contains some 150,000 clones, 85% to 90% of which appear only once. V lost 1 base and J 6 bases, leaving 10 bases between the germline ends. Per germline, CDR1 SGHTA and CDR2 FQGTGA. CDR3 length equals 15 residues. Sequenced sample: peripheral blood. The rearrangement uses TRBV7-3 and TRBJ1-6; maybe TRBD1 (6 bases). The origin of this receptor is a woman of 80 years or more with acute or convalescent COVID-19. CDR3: CASSLNAGVNSPLHF. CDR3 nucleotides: TGTGCCAGCAGCTTAAACGCAGGGGTTAATTCACCCCTCCACTTT. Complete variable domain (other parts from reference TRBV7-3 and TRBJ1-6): GAGVSQTPSNKVTEKGKYVELRCDPISGHTALYWYRQSLGQGPEFLIYFQGTGAADDSGLPNDRFFAVRPEGSVSTLKIQRTERGDSAVYLCASSLNAGVNSPLHFGNGTRLTVT.